Listed here are 15 T cell receptor beta chains from one sample, sequenced in a study of blood T cell repertoires in COVID-19. The protocol was immunoSEQ multiplex PCR, while the TCRdb copy is restricted to in-frame clones and leaves out a portion. Among about 85,000 clones listed, nearly 90% were seen once. Material: peripheral blood. The receptors here all came from a woman older than 75 with active or convalescent COVID-19.

The chain is built from TRBV18 and TRBJ2-7; the match to TRBD1 covers 8 bases. Germline assignment: CDR1 KGHSH and CDR2 LQKENI. The V and J ends lost 8 bases and 4 bases, in that order; junction bases with no gene match: 13. This CDR3 has 15 amino acids. The CDR3 bases are TGTGCCAGCGCCGAATTTCAGGGGGCGAGATACGAGCAGTACTTC. It encodes CASAEFQGARYEQYF.

The V gene is TRBV28, the J gene TRBJ2-2, with 8 bases fitting TRBD1. The V and J ends lost 3 bases and 2 bases, in that order; junction bases with no gene match: 14. The germline V gene has CDR1 MDHEN and CDR2 SYDVKM. CDR3 length: 19 residues. In DNA, the CDR3 is TGTGCCAGCAGTTTCTTTCCCGGGACAGGACCCAAAAACACCGGGGAGCTGTTTTTT. Translated: CASSFFPGTGPKNTGELFF.

This clone occurred once. The chain is built from TRBV30 and TRBJ2-7; D possibly corresponds to TRBD2 (6 bases). Germline assignment: CDR1 GTSNPN and CDR2 SVGIG (reference sequence). CDR3 size: 11 residues. The V gene lost 3 bases and the J gene lost 7 bases, with 10 bases spanning the gap. CDR3 in DNA: TGTGCCTGGAGGGGGGAGGAAGAGCAGTACTTC. This translates into CAWRGEEEQYF.

The V gene is TRBV11-2, the J gene TRBJ2-3; 8 bases align to TRBD2. Unmatched junction bases numbered 0, after V lost 2 bases and J lost 5 bases. CDR3 size: 13 residues. The V gene's germline CDR1 is SGHAT and CDR2 FQNNGV. CDR3 sequence: CASSLLAGDTQYF. The CDR3, as DNA: TGTGCCAGCAGCTTACTAGCGGGAGATACGCAGTATTTT.

The chain employs TRBV6-5 and TRBJ1-6; D is unresolved. V was trimmed by 7 bases and J by 0 bases, leaving 7 bases between them. CDR1 and CDR2 (germline): MNHEY, SVGAGI. The CDR3 extends over 14 amino acids. The CDR3: CASKKSSYNSPLHF. CDR3 bases: TGTGCCAGCAAAAAGAGCTCCTATAATTCACCCCTCCACTTT.

This clone was observed once. The chain links TRBV6-5 to TRBJ1-5; the D gene is possibly TRBD1 (6 bases). With 5 bases removed from V and 6 bases from J, the gap between germline ends came to 11 bases. The CDR3 consists of 13 residues. Germline V gene lookup returns CDR1 MNHEY and CDR2 SVGAGI. The CDR3 reads CASSRPQGQPQHF. The CDR3 nucleotides are TGTGCCAGCAGTCGACCACAGGGTCAGCCCCAGCATTTT.

In its sample, this clone was seen many times. V is TRBV5-6 and J is TRBJ1-6; no clear D gene. The germline CDR1 and CDR2 sequences are SGHDT and YYEEEE. CDR3 length: 17 residues. Trimming took 1 base from V and 6 from J, leaving 17 bases between them. The DNA for the CDR3 is TGTGCCAGCAGCTTGTACGCCAGCCCAGGCACTAATTCACCCCTCCACTTT. Translating it yields CASSLYASPGTNSPLHF. The whole variable domain, filled in from reference TRBV5-6 and TRBJ1-6, reads DAGVTQSPTHLIKTRGQQVTLRCSPKSGHDTVSWYQQALGQGPQFIFQYYEEEERQRGNFPDRFSGHQFPNYSSELNVNALLLGDSALYLCASSLYASPGTNSPLHFGNGTRLTVT.

This chain links TRBV19 with TRBJ2-3, with D maybe TRBD2 (6 bases). In germline, CDR1 is LNHDA, CDR2 SQIVND (reference sequence). Trimming took 6 bases from V and 8 from J, leaving 18 bases between them. This CDR3 spans 14 amino acids. The CDR3 region has the DNA TGTGCCAGTAGCGGGGGAGCCAACGCGGCTACGCAGTATTTT. Encoded protein: CASSGGANAATQYF. The variable domain in full, completed from reference TRBV19 and TRBJ2-3, reads DGGITQSPKYLFRKEGQNVTLSCEQNLNHDAMYWYRQDPGQGLRLIYYSQIVNDFQKGDIAEGYSVSREKKESFPLTVTSAQKNPTAFYLCASSGGANAATQYFGPGTRLTVL.

The V gene is TRBV28, the J gene TRBJ1-5, with D perhaps TRBD1 (6 bases). Trimming stripped 7 bases from V and 8 bases from J, with 12 bases between. CDR3 length: 12 residues. CDR1 is MDHEN and CDR2 is SYDVKM in the germline V gene. DNA for the CDR3: TGTGCCAGCACTACAGGGCTCGAGCCCCAGCATTTT. Translating it yields CASTTGLEPQHF.

The rearrangement links TRBV5-1 to TRBJ1-2; 7 bases map to TRBD1. This CDR3 has 14 amino acids. Trimming removed 3 bases from V and 7 bases from J; junction bases left unmatched: 9. Germline V gene sequence: CDR1 SGHRS, CDR2 YFSETQ. The CDR3 region is CASSSGQFLGGYTF. CDR3 DNA: TGCGCCAGCAGCTCGGGACAGTTCCTGGGTGGCTACACCTTC.

The chain carries TRBV28 and TRBJ1-2; D gene ambiguous. CDR1 is MDHEN, CDR2 SYDVKM, per germline. The CDR3 consists of 16 residues. The ends were cut back, 4 bases at V and 0 bases at J, with 15 bases in the middle. The CDR3 loop reads CASSSVLSEANYGYTF. The CDR3, as DNA: TGTGCCAGCAGTTCCGTGCTGAGCGAAGCTAACTATGGCTACACCTTC.

The rearrangement uses TRBV3-1 (or the pseudogene TRBV3-2) and TRBJ1-1; D is possibly TRBD1 (5 bases). Germline V lookup: CDR1 LGHDT, CDR2 YNNKEL (reference sequence). CDR3 length: 13 residues. Trimming took 5 bases from V and 5 from J, leaving 12 bases between them. The CDR3 bases are TGTGCCAGCAGCTCCAATTCAGGGACTGAAGCTTTCTTT. As protein: CASSSNSGTEAFF.

This rearrangement joins TRBV5-8 to TRBJ1-5, with unresolved D. V lost 4 bases, J lost 7 bases, and 12 bases lay in between. The germline CDR1 and CDR2 sequences are SGHTS and YDEGEE. The CDR3 is made up of 13 amino acids. This CDR3 reads CASSRGGPQPQHF. CDR3 DNA: TGTGCCAGCAGCCGTGGAGGTCCCCAGCCCCAGCATTTT. The entire variable domain, with the rest obtained from reference TRBV5-8 and TRBJ1-5, is as follows: EAGVTQSPTHLIKTRGQQATLRCSPISGHTSVYWYQQALGLGLQFLLWYDEGEERNRGNFPPRFSGRQFPNYSSELNVNALELEDSALYLCASSRGGPQPQHFGDGTRLSIL.

This sequence joins TRBV19 and TRBJ2-5; TRBD2 agrees at 9 bases. V dropped 3 bases and J dropped 5; count of bases not matched to a gene: 13. In germline, CDR1 is LNHDA, CDR2 SQIVND (reference sequence). The CDR3 is made up of 17 amino acids. This CDR3 is CASSIFGSGSSRETQYF. The CDR3 nucleotides read TGTGCCAGTAGTATCTTTGGTAGCGGGAGTAGTCGGGAGACCCAGTACTTC.

This clone was seen only once. This chain connects TRBV11-2 to TRBJ2-7; TRBD2 aligns across 13 bases. Germline lookup yields CDR1 SGHAT and CDR2 FQNNGV. V trimming: 0 bases; J trimming: 4 bases; junction bases outside the gene matches: 0. This CDR3 region has 15 residues. The CDR3: CASSLELAGGYEQYF. Here the CDR3 DNA reads TGTGCCAGCAGCTTAGAACTAGCGGGAGGGTACGAGCAGTACTTC. The whole variable domain, filled in from reference TRBV11-2 and TRBJ2-7, reads EAGVAQSPRYKIIEKRQSVAFWCNPISGHATLYWYQQILGQGPKLLIQFQNNGVVDDSQLPKDRFSAERLKGVDSTLKIQPAKLEDSAVYLCASSLELAGGYEQYFGPGTRLTVT.